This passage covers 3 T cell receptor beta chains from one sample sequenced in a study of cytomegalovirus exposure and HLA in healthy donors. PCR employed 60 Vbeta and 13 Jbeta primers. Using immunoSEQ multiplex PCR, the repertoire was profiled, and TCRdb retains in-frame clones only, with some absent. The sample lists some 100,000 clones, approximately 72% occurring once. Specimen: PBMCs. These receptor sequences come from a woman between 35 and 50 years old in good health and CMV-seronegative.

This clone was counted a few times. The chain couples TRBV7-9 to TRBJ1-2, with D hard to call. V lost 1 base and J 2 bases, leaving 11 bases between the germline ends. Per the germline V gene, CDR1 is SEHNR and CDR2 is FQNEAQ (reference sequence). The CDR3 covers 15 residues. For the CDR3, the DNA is TGTGCCAGCAGCTTAGAAGTCGCAGTGAACTATGGCTACACCTTC. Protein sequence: CASSLEVAVNYGYTF.

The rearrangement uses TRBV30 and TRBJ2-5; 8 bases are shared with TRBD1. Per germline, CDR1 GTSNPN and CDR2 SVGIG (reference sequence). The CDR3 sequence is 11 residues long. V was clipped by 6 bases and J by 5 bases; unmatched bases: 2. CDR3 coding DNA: TGTGCCTGCGGACAGGGTGAGACCCAGTACTTC. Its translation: CACGQGETQYF. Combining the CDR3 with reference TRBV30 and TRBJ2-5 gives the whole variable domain SQTIHQWPATLVQPVGSPLSLECTVEGTSNPNLYWYRQAAGRGLQLLFYSVGIGQISSEVPQNLSASRPQDRQFILSSKKLLLSDSGFYLCACGQGETQYFGPGTRLLVL.

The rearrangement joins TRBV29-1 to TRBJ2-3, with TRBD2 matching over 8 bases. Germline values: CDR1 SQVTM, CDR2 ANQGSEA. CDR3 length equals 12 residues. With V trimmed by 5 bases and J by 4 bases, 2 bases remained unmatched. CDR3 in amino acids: CSVLAGPDTQYF. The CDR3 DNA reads TGCAGCGTTTTAGCGGGACCAGATACGCAGTATTTT.